This entry lists 8 T cell receptor beta chains sequenced from one sample in a study of technical replicates of blood from several donors. The assay was immunoSEQ multiplex PCR, and TCRdb's table has in-frame clones only and misses some. The table has approximately 89,000 clones, roughly 94% seen once. Sample: T cells isolated from PBMCs. The receptors were gathered from a human donor in good health.

The chain carries TRBV4-1 and TRBJ1-1; no definite D call. Trimming stripped 1 base from V and 6 bases from J, with 12 bases between. CDR3 length: 14 amino acids. CDR1 MGHRA and CDR2 YSYEKL come from the germline V gene. CDR3 nucleotide sequence: TGCGCCAGCAGCCAAGCGAGGATTAACCCTGAAGCTTTCTTT. It translates to CASSQARINPEAFF.

The rearrangement uses TRBV4-1 and TRBJ2-1; D may be TRBD1 (6 bases). Germline CDR1 reads MGHRA; CDR2 reads YSYEKL. Trimming removed 3 bases from V and 3 bases from J, with 9 bases in between. The CDR3 runs to 14 residues. This CDR3 is CASSQTGLYNEQFF. The CDR3 coding sequence is TGCGCCAGCAGCCAGACAGGACTCTACAATGAGCAGTTCTTC.

This clone was found once. V gene TRBV11-3 combines with J gene TRBJ1-2; TRBD1 is a possible D gene (6 bases). Germline V gene lookup returns CDR1 SGHNT and CDR2 YENEEA. V gave up 1 base and J gave up 3 bases, with 18 bases separating them. The CDR3 totals 17 residues. CDR3 bases: TGTGCCAGCAGCTTAGGCCGTCCCTGGACAGACTACTATGGCTACACCTTC. Its translation is CASSLGRPWTDYYGYTF.

The rearrangement joins TRBV2 to TRBJ1-4; perhaps TRBD1 as D (5 bases). The CDR3 is 17 residues long. CDR1 is SNHLY, CDR2 FYNNEI, per germline. Trimming pared 6 bases from V and 0 bases from J, leaving 17 bases between. The CDR3 protein is CASSVTGPTPTNEKLFF. CDR3 DNA: TGTGCCAGCAGCGTTACAGGACCAACACCAACTAATGAAAAACTGTTTTTT. Full variable domain (remainder filled in from reference TRBV2 and TRBJ1-4): EPEVTQTPSHQVTQMGQEVILRCVPISNHLYFYWYRQILGQKVEFLVSFYNNEISEKSEIFDDQFSVERPDGSNFTLKIRSTKLEDSAMYFCASSVTGPTPTNEKLFFGSGTQLSVL.

This clone was recorded only once. This sequence joins TRBV2 and TRBJ2-5; D gene ambiguous. The germline CDR1 and CDR2 sequences are SNHLY and FYNNEI. Trimming removed 5 bases from V and 2 bases from J, with 6 bases in between. This CDR3 has 12 residues. The CDR3 loop is CASSLGQETQYF. CDR3 coding DNA: TGTGCCAGCAGTCTAGGACAAGAGACCCAGTACTTC.

This chain connects TRBV5-1 to TRBJ2-6, with 8 bases that match TRBD1. After removal of 4 bases from V and 2 bases from J, the junction contained 5 bases not matched to a gene. The germline V gene encodes CDR1 SGHRS and CDR2 YFSETQ. The CDR3 consists of 16 residues. The DNA for the CDR3 is TGCGCCAGCAGCAACAAGACAGGGGCTGGGGCCAACGTCCTGACTTTC. Translated: CASSNKTGAGANVLTF.

The chain combines TRBV6-5 with TRBJ2-3, with TRBD2 identical over 9 bases. After removal of 5 bases from V and 7 bases from J, the junction contained 7 bases not matched to a gene. The CDR3 spans 14 residues. The germline gives CDR1 MNHEY, CDR2 SVGAGI. The CDR3 is CASSPSGARYTQYF. The DNA of the CDR3 is TGTGCCAGCAGTCCTAGCGGGGCCCGATATACGCAGTATTTT.

The rearrangement uses TRBV28 and TRBJ1-5; TRBD1 matches at 7 bases. V shed 7 bases, J shed 7 bases, and the junction held 13 bases outside the gene matches. The length of the CDR3 is 15 residues. Germline V gives CDR1 MDHEN, CDR2 SYDVKM. CDR3 amino acids: CASTGTGAPRQPQHF. The CDR3 DNA reads as TGTGCCAGCACAGGAACAGGGGCCCCTCGACAGCCCCAGCATTTT.